A selection of T cell receptor beta chains follows, all from one sample in a study of blood T cell repertoires in COVID-19. Some clones are missing from TCRdb's copy, which holds only in-frame ones; the method was immunoSEQ multiplex PCR. The sample shows just over 150,000 clones, roughly nine tenths of them seen only once. Input material: peripheral blood. Receptors were obtained from a woman in her 70s with acute or convalescent COVID-19. The CDR3 runs from the conserved cysteine through the conserved F or W. A D gene is named only where the DNA matches it firmly. Clone size appears in some rows only: once, few, many, or a class for an expanded clone.

J gene,D gene,V gene,clone size,CDR3 DNA,CDR3 protein
TRBJ2-6,TRBD2,TRBV7-6,once,TGTGCCAGCAGCTTACAGTTGGGCGGGGGTACTGGGGCCAACGTCCTGACTTTC,CASSLQLGGGTGANVLTF
TRBJ2-4,-,TRBV18,-,TGTGCCAGCTCCCCAGAGGGCCGGGCTCGGTACTTC,CASSPEGRARYF
TRBJ1-2,-,TRBV7-2,-,TGTGCCAGCAGCTTACTGAGTTACTATGGCTACACCTTC,CASSLLSYYGYTF
TRBJ2-7,TRBD1,TRBV30,once,TGTGCCTGGAGTTCCCGCAAGGGGGCTTACGAGCAGTACTTC,CAWSSRKGAYEQYF
TRBJ1-2,TRBD1,TRBV7-6,-,TGTGCCAGCAGCCTTAGAGGGGGCGCGGACTATGGCTACACCTTC,CASSLRGGADYGYTF
TRBJ1-6,-,TRBV15,-,TGTGCCACCAGCAGAGCGGGGTCCGCACCACCCCTCCACTTT,CATSRAGSAPPLHF
TRBJ1-5,-,TRBV4-3,-,TGCGCCAGCAGCCAAGTAGCCGGTGGCAATCAGCCCCAGCATTTT,CASSQVAGGNQPQHF
TRBJ1-4,-,TRBV20-1,-,TGCACCGGGGAGACTAATGAAAAACTGTTTTTT,CTGETNEKLFF
TRBJ1-6,-,TRBV27,-,TGTGCCAGCAGATACGGAGGCACAAATAATTCACCCCTCCACTTT,CASRYGGTNNSPLHF
TRBJ1-3,-,TRBV4-3,few,TGCGCCAGCAGCCAAGACTGGAGGTACTCTGGAAACACCATATATTTT,CASSQDWRYSGNTIYF
TRBJ1-3,-,TRBV18,-,TGTGCCAGCTCACCACCGAGCGGGGGATCTGGAAACACCATATATTTT,CASSPPSGGSGNTIYF
TRBJ1-1,-,TRBV9,-,TGTGCCAGCAGCCCTAGTTACACTGAAGCTTTCTTT,CASSPSYTEAFF
TRBJ1-3,-,TRBV12-3/TRBV12-4,-,TGTGCCAGCAGTTTCGGGGTGGGAAACACCATATATTTT,CASSFGVGNTIYF
TRBJ1-6,-,TRBV18,-,TGTGCCAGCTCACCAGGCGGATATAATTCACCCCTCCACTTT,CASSPGGYNSPLHF
TRBJ2-7,-,TRBV30,-,TGTGCCTACTCCCCCGGGGGTGGCCTCGAGCAGTACTTC,CAYSPGGGLEQYF
TRBJ1-2,TRBD1,TRBV2,-,TGTGCCAGCAGTGGACAAGGCCGGGACAGGGGACAACAGCTCTATGGCTACACCTTC,CASSGQGRDRGQQLYGYTF
TRBJ1-1,-,TRBV3-1/TRBV3-2,-,TGTGCCAGCAGCAGGGGGGGGGTGACCTTGACCGCTTTCTTT,CASSRGGVTLTAFF
TRBJ1-5,TRBD1,TRBV3-1/TRBV3-2,-,TGTGCCAGCAGCTTCGGGGACAGGGGGGGCAATCAGCCCCAGCATTTT,CASSFGDRGGNQPQHF
TRBJ1-5,-,TRBV5-1,-,TGCGCCAGCAGCCTGGCAGGCCTCGAGGGTCAGCCCCAGCATTTT,CASSLAGLEGQPQHF
TRBJ1-6,TRBD1,TRBV6-1,-,TGTGCCAGCACTGAAGGACAGGGTAGTTATAATTCACCCCTCCACTTT,CASTEGQGSYNSPLHF
TRBJ1-1,-,TRBV3-1/TRBV3-2,-,TGTGCCAGCAGCCACACTACAGGGAACACTGAAGCTTTCTTT,CASSHTTGNTEAFF
TRBJ2-7,TRBD2,TRBV4-1,-,TGCGCCAGCAGCCAAGACCGGGCGGGAGCCTACGAGCAGTACTTC,CASSQDRAGAYEQYF
TRBJ1-3,TRBD1,TRBV19,-,TGTGCCAGTAGTACTACAGGGGCAGGAGGAAACACCATATATTTT,CASSTTGAGGNTIYF
TRBJ2-1,TRBD2,TRBV19,-,TGTGCCAGTAGTATAGTCACTAGCGGGGGGGCAGGTGAGCAGTTCTTC,CASSIVTSGGAGEQFF
TRBJ1-3,-,TRBV6-5,once,TGTGCCAGCAGTTCGACCGGAGCTGGAAACACCATATATTTT,CASSSTGAGNTIYF
TRBJ2-7,TRBD1,TRBV7-9,-,TGTGCCAGCAGCCCCCCGCGACAGGGGTTCGCCTACGAGCAGTACTTC,CASSPPRQGFAYEQYF
TRBJ2-4,-,TRBV7-9,-,TGTGCCAGCAGCTTAGATGGGCTAGCCAAAAACATTCAGTACTTC,CASSLDGLAKNIQYF
TRBJ2-1,TRBD1,TRBV3-1/TRBV3-2,-,TGTGCCAGCAGCCATTTCGGGACAGGGGGAGGGTACAATGAGCAGTTCTTC,CASSHFGTGGGYNEQFF
TRBJ1-3,-,TRBV28,-,TGTGCCAGCAGTTCTGGGGCTGCCTCTGGAAACACCATATATTTT,CASSSGAASGNTIYF
TRBJ2-1,-,TRBV1,-,TGCACCAACACGGGGGGGCTGGACAATGAGCAGTTCTTC,CTNTGGLDNEQFF
TRBJ1-3,TRBD1,TRBV4-2,-,TGTGCCAGCAGCTACCGGGGACAGGAAGACACCATATATTTT,CASSYRGQEDTIYF
TRBJ1-2,TRBD1,TRBV7-9,-,TGTGCCAGCAGCGCGGAGGACAGGGAGGGAAACTATGGCTACACCTTC,CASSAEDREGNYGYTF
TRBJ2-7,-,TRBV30,-,TGTGCCTGGAGTGCGCGCTACGAGCAGTACTTC,CAWSARYEQYF
TRBJ2-7,-,TRBV10-3,-,TGTGCCATCAAGTGGGCTGGCGAGCAGTACTTC,CAIKWAGEQYF
TRBJ1-1,-,TRBV4-2,-,TGTGCCAGCTGGGGGGGGCTAGACGTGAACACTGAAGCTTTCTTT,CASWGGLDVNTEAFF
TRBJ1-4,-,TRBV5-8,-,TGTGCCAGCAGCTTGTCGACAGGATATGAAAAACTGTTTTTT,CASSLSTGYEKLFF
TRBJ1-3,TRBD1,TRBV28,once,TGTGCCGGACAGGGGGCAGAGGGAAACACCATATATTTT,CAGQGAEGNTIYF
TRBJ2-1,-,TRBV5-6,once,TGTGCCAGCAGCCGGGGGACAGTCTACAATGAGCAGTTCTTC,CASSRGTVYNEQFF
TRBJ1-5,TRBD1,TRBV4-1,-,TGCGCCAGCAGCCAAGACCGGGGAGGGTGGGGGGACAGGGACTATAGCAATCAGCCCCAGCATTTT,CASSQDRGGWGDRDYSNQPQHF
TRBJ1-2,-,TRBV18,-,TGTGCCAGCTCACCCCGGGAGGGTGGCTACACCTTC,CASSPREGGYTF
TRBJ1-5,-,TRBV7-2,-,TGTGCCAGCAGCTTAGCTAAAGCGCAGCCCCAGCATTTT,CASSLAKAQPQHF
TRBJ2-2,-,TRBV5-4,once,TGTGCCAGCGTATCAGATACCAGGGGTTCCCTGAACACCGGGGAGCTGTTTTTT,CASVSDTRGSLNTGELFF
TRBJ1-4,-,TRBV2,-,TGTGCCAGCAGTGCAGTTAGGGGCCAAAAACTGTTTTTT,CASSAVRGQKLFF
TRBJ1-6,-,TRBV5-6,once,TGTGCCAGCAGCTTGGGCCCAGGGGCTTTCCACTTT,CASSLGPGAFHF
TRBJ1-1,TRBD1,TRBV2,-,TGTGCCAGCAGACCCAGGGGGACAGGGGGGGCCGCTTTCTTT,CASRPRGTGGAAFF
TRBJ1-5,TRBD1,TRBV19,-,TGTGCCTGCCTCCCCGGGACAGAACTCAATCAGCCCCAGCATTTT,CACLPGTELNQPQHF
TRBJ2-1,TRBD1,TRBV11-2,-,TGTGCCAGCAGCTTGGACAGGGTGAGGGAGCAGTTCTTC,CASSLDRVREQFF
TRBJ1-3,-,TRBV7-2,-,TGTGCCAGCAGCCTATTTTCTGGAAACACCATATATTTT,CASSLFSGNTIYF
TRBJ2-2,TRBD2,TRBV7-2,-,TGTGCCAGCTACAGCGGGGGGGCGGCCGGGGAGCTGTTTTTT,CASYSGGAAGELFF
TRBJ2-3,TRBD1,TRBV6-5,-,TGTGCCAGCAGTTACGTGGCGGGGACAGGGGCGCAGTATTTT,CASSYVAGTGAQYF
TRBJ2-2,-,TRBV6-4,-,TGTGCCAGCAGTGACGGCGGCCCCGGGGAGCTGTTTTTT,CASSDGGPGELFF
TRBJ1-1,-,TRBV23-1,-,TGCGCCAGCAGTCAATCGGACAGAAAGAACACTGAAGCTTTCTTT,CASSQSDRKNTEAFF
TRBJ2-5,-,TRBV28,few,TGTGCCAGCAGTTTATACGCCAGGCTAATCGAAGAGACCCAGTACTTC,CASSLYARLIEETQYF